Listed here are 29 T cell receptor beta chains from one sample, sequenced in a study of CD4+ T cells in melanoma. The repertoire was sequenced with immunoSEQ multiplex PCR; TCRdb's copy has only in-frame clones and lacks some. The sample comprises about 21,000 clones, 82% of which are singletons, and about 3.5% rests with the top ten. Sequenced material: cells from a culture (not recorded whether cultured in vitro). These receptors came from a human donor with melanoma.

The chain is built from TRBV30 and TRBJ1-5; perhaps TRBD1 as D (6 bases). Between the trimmed V and J ends, which lost 6 bases and 3 bases, there was a span of 12 bases. There are 13 residues in the CDR3. Per the germline V gene, CDR1 is GTSNPN and CDR2 is SVGIG (reference sequence). This chain's CDR3 is CACKGQYNQPQHF. For the CDR3, the DNA is TGTGCCTGCAAAGGACAGTACAATCAGCCCCAGCATTTT.

In its sample, this clone was seen a few times. The junction does not match germline at one end; this may be a read error. V and J are TRBV5-1 and TRBJ2-6; D remains unclear. This CDR3 is 14 amino acids long. Germline V gives CDR1 SGHRS, CDR2 YFSETQ. The CDR3 sequence: CASTLGSGANVLTF. The CDR3 DNA is TGCGCCAGCACCTTGGGGTCTGGGGCCAACGTCCTGACTTTC.

The chain employs TRBV18 and TRBJ2-5; possibly TRBD2 for D (5 bases). The length of the CDR3 is 13 residues. V was shortened by 2 bases and J by 1 base, with 5 bases between the two germline ends. CDR1 is KGHSH, CDR2 LQKENI, per germline. CDR3 bases: TGTGCCAGCTCACCAGGACTCCAAGAGACCCAGTACTTC. It yields the protein CASSPGLQETQYF.

The chain couples TRBV30 to TRBJ1-6; D might be TRBD1 (6 bases). V was clipped by 3 bases and J by 10 bases, with 10 bases between them. CDR1 is GTSNPN, CDR2 SVGIG, per germline (reference sequence). The CDR3 is made up of 12 amino acids. DNA of the CDR3: TGTGCCTGGAGGACAGGACTCTCACCCCTCCACTTT. Translated, it gives CAWRTGLSPLHF.

This clone was seen only a few times. J is TRBJ1-1 and V is TRBV10-3, with 7 bases fitting TRBD1. The CDR3 spans 13 residues. J gave up 3 bases and V 6 bases, and 4 bases lay outside the gene matches. CDR1 and CDR2 from the germline V gene are ENHRY and SYGVKD. The CDR3: CAIRVDRDTEAFF. CDR3 nucleotides: TGTGCCATCAGAGTCGACAGGGACACTGAAGCTTTCTTT.

The rearrangement links TRBV10-3 to TRBJ1-5; a weak D match, TRBD1 (5 bases). Trimming shortened V by 5 bases and J by 2 bases, and 10 bases separated the two germline ends. Per the germline V gene, CDR1 is ENHRY and CDR2 is SYGVKD. The CDR3 extends over 14 amino acids. Here the CDR3 DNA reads TGTGCCATCAGTCAGGGATCGCGCAATCAGCCCCAGCATTTT. It encodes CAISQGSRNQPQHF.

This clone was counted once. The chain has TRBV7-9 and TRBJ2-3, with D maybe TRBD2 (6 bases). The CDR3 sequence is 13 residues long. V gave up 2 bases and J gave up 5 bases, with 8 bases separating them. Germline V gene data show CDR1 as SEHNR and CDR2 as FQNEAQ (reference sequence). In DNA, the CDR3 is TGTGCCAGCAGCTTACACGGGGGAGATACGCAGTATTTT. It translates to CASSLHGGDTQYF. The variable domain in full, completed from reference TRBV7-9 and TRBJ2-3, reads DTGVSQNPRHKITKRGQNVTFRCDPISEHNRLYWYRQTLGQGPEFLTYFQNEAQLEKSRLLSDRFSAERPKGSFSTLEIQRTEQGDSAMYLCASSLHGGDTQYFGPGTRLTVL.

The chain employs TRBV5-1 and TRBJ1-1; the D gene is possibly TRBD1 (6 bases). Looked up from germline, CDR1 is SGHRS and CDR2 is YFSETQ. The CDR3 is 14 amino acids. Between the trimmed V and J ends, which lost 4 bases and 3 bases, there was a span of 13 bases. The CDR3 DNA follows: TGCGCCAGCAGCGTCAGGGGAGGGGACACTGAAGCTTTCTTT. Its translation is CASSVRGGDTEAFF.

J is TRBJ2-2 and V is TRBV5-1; a possible D gene is TRBD2 (5 bases). The V gene's germline CDR1 is SGHRS and CDR2 YFSETQ. Trimming pared 4 bases from V and 3 bases from J, leaving 10 bases between. This CDR3 is built from 14 residues. The CDR3 protein is CASSRPGDTGELFF. The CDR3 DNA is TGCGCCAGCAGCCGTCCCGGGGACACCGGGGAGCTGTTTTTT. Looking up the rest from reference TRBV5-1 and TRBJ2-2 gives the full variable domain: KAGVTQTPRYLIKTRGQQVTLSCSPISGHRSVSWYQQTPGQGLQFLFEYFSETQRNKGNFPGRFSGRQFSNSRSEMNVSTLELGDSALYLCASSRPGDTGELFFGEGSRLTVL.

J is TRBJ1-2 and V is TRBV10-3, with 7 bases identical to TRBD1. The CDR3 length is 18 residues. Trimming at V came to 4 bases and at J to 1 base, leaving 15 bases not matched to a gene. The germline V gene encodes CDR1 ENHRY and CDR2 SYGVKD. CDR3 sequence: CAISGTGTRSGNNYGYTF. The CDR3 DNA reads as TGTGCCATCAGTGGGACAGGAACAAGGTCAGGCAATAACTATGGCTACACCTTC.

This clone occurred a few times. The rearrangement uses TRBV5-1 and TRBJ1-4, with 9 bases lining up with TRBD1. This CDR3 region has 16 residues. Trimming at V came to 4 bases and at J to 8 bases, leaving 12 bases not matched to a gene. Looked up from germline, CDR1 is SGHRS and CDR2 is YFSETQ. The DNA of the CDR3 is TGCGCCAGCAGCCGACTTGGTGGGACAGGGTCCGAAAAACTGTTTTTT. Translating gives CASSRLGGTGSEKLFF.

The V and J genes are TRBV6-1 and TRBJ1-4, with D perhaps matching TRBD1 (5 bases). V was shortened by 2 bases and J by 13 bases, with 14 bases between the two germline ends. Per the germline V gene, CDR1 is MNHNS and CDR2 is SASEGT. The CDR3 covers 13 residues. DNA for the CDR3: TGTGCCAGCAGTGAATTTGAGGGGATCTCACTGTTTTTT. Encoded protein: CASSEFEGISLFF.

The chain couples TRBV19 to TRBJ2-5; 9 bases line up with TRBD1. V lost 8 bases and J lost 7; bases outside the gene matches: 11. Per the germline V gene, CDR1 is LNHDA and CDR2 is SQIVND (reference sequence). The CDR3 length is 14 residues. CDR3 DNA sequence: TGTGCCAGTTCCCGAACAGGGGGCGCTGGGACCCAGTACTTC. This translates into CASSRTGGAGTQYF.

The chain employs TRBV10-2 and TRBJ1-2; TRBD1 matches at 7 bases. Germline CDR1 reads WSHSY; CDR2 reads SAAADI. With 6 bases clipped from V and 7 bases from J, the junction kept 8 bases outside the gene matches. There are 13 residues in the CDR3. The CDR3 DNA reads TGCGCCAGCAGCCTGGACAGGCAGAGTGGCTACACCTTC. As protein: CASSLDRQSGYTF.

This sequence joins TRBV10-1 and TRBJ2-3; 11 nucleotides line up with TRBD2. CDR1 is WNHNN, CDR2 SYGVQD, per germline (reference sequence). This CDR3 comprises 17 residues. V was clipped by 3 bases and J by 6 bases; unmatched bases: 11. The CDR3 spells CASSEGGLAGGRDTQYF. The CDR3 DNA reads TGCGCCAGCAGTGAAGGTGGGCTAGCGGGGGGAAGGGATACGCAGTATTTT.

This chain uses TRBV7-9 with TRBJ2-7; D ambiguous. The CDR3 runs to 13 residues. Germline CDR1 SEHNR, CDR2 FQNEAQ (reference sequence). Trimming shortened V by 6 bases and J by 3 bases, and 12 bases separated the two germline ends. This chain's CDR3 is CASSPAASYEQYF. The CDR3 DNA reads as TGTGCCAGCAGTCCTGCGGCTAGCTACGAGCAGTACTTC. The variable domain in full, completed from reference TRBV7-9 and TRBJ2-7, reads DTGVSQNPRHKITKRGQNVTFRCDPISEHNRLYWYRQTLGQGPEFLTYFQNEAQLEKSRLLSDRFSAERPKGSFSTLEIQRTEQGDSAMYLCASSPAASYEQYFGPGTRLTVT.

The J gene is TRBJ2-3, the V gene TRBV14, with 9 bases fitting TRBD2. The CDR3 consists of 14 residues. Germline-derived CDR1 and CDR2 are SGHDN and FVKESK. Trimming removed 1 base from V and 9 bases from J; junction bases left unmatched: 5. The CDR3, as DNA: TGTGCCAGCAGCCAAGGACTAGCGGCCGCCACGCAGTATTTT. It yields the protein CASSQGLAAATQYF. Full variable domain (outside the CDR3, taken from reference TRBV14 and TRBJ2-3): EAGVTQFPSHSVIEKGQTVTLRCDPISGHDNLYWYRRVMGKEIKFLLHFVKESKQDESGMPNNRFLAERTGGTYSTLKVQPAELEDSGVYFCASSQGLAAATQYFGPGTRLTVL.

V and J are TRBV11-1 and TRBJ1-6; the D is unclear. V shed 3 bases and J shed 9 bases, with 12 bases lying between them. CDR3 length: 14 amino acids. Germline CDR1 is SGHAT and CDR2 is FQDESV (reference sequence). Here the CDR3 DNA reads TGTGCCAGCAGCTTGTGGGCTGTAGGTTCACCCCTCCACTTT. Its translation: CASSLWAVGSPLHF.

The V call is TRBV10-1, the J call TRBJ2-1; TRBD2 aligns across 13 bases. J lost 0 bases, V lost 2 bases, and 4 bases had no gene match. The CDR3 runs to 18 residues. The germline V gene has CDR1 WNHNN and CDR2 SYGVQD (reference sequence). For the CDR3, the DNA is TGCGCCAGCAGTGAGGGACTAGCGGGGGTTCGCTCCTACAATGAGCAGTTCTTC. This sequence encodes CASSEGLAGVRSYNEQFF.

The V gene is TRBV10-3, the J gene TRBJ2-2, with TRBD2 as a possible D gene (6 bases). Germline assignment: CDR1 ENHRY and CDR2 SYGVKD. This CDR3 spans 15 amino acids. Trimming shortened V by 3 bases and J by 4 bases, and 12 bases separated the two germline ends. CDR3 in DNA: TGTGCCATCAGTGACTGGTCCGGGGGCACCGGGGAGCTGTTTTTT. It is translated as CAISDWSGGTGELFF.

This CDR3 reads CASSEGSIFTGELFF. The CDR3 DNA reads as TGTGCCAGCAGTGAAGGGAGTATTTTCACCGGGGAGCTGTTTTTT. V is TRBV2 and J is TRBJ2-2; D remains ambiguous. This CDR3 contains 15 residues. V was trimmed by 1 base and J by 4 bases, leaving 10 bases between them. Germline V gives CDR1 SNHLY, CDR2 FYNNEI.

Only a few counts were recorded for this clone. The rearrangement uses TRBV7-3 and TRBJ2-3; tentative D call: TRBD2 (5 bases). V lost 2 bases to trimming and J lost 9 bases, with 15 bases between them. The germline gives CDR1 SGHTA, CDR2 FQGTGA. The CDR3 is 14 amino acids. The CDR3 protein is CASSLAPLGDTQYF. Here the CDR3 DNA reads TGTGCCAGCAGCTTAGCCCCCCTGGGAGACACGCAGTATTTT.

This chain connects TRBV4-1 to TRBJ2-7; D uncertain. Per germline, CDR1 MGHRA and CDR2 YSYEKL. This CDR3 has 16 amino acids. V was pared by 4 bases and J by 1 base, with 17 bases between. This chain's CDR3 is CASSPRPGQESYEQYF. For the CDR3, the DNA is TGCGCCAGCAGCCCGCGGCCAGGCCAAGAGTCCTACGAGCAGTACTTC.

The chain uses TRBV11-2 and TRBJ1-6; 7 bases fit TRBD1. The germline gives CDR1 SGHAT, CDR2 FQNNGV. The ends lost 3 bases at V and 7 bases at J; junction bases unmatched: 9. This CDR3 has 16 amino acids. CDR3 sequence (DNA): TGTGCCAGCAGCTTGGTCTACAGGGGACTCAATTCACCCCTCCACTTT. Protein sequence: CASSLVYRGLNSPLHF.

CDR3 in DNA: TGCGCCAGCGTGGAGGTCCGAACCTCCTACGAGCAGTACTTC. As protein: CASVEVRTSYEQYF. V is TRBV23-1 and J is TRBJ2-7, with D possibly matching TRBD2 (5 bases). TRBV23-1 is an ORF for which the function is uncertain. The CDR3 is made up of 14 amino acids. Trimming removed 8 bases at V and 0 bases at J, with 14 bases between.

The chain carries TRBV20-1 and TRBJ1-1; D is ambiguous. Trimming left V 5 bases short and J 3 bases short, with 7 bases between. The CDR3 runs 11 residues. The germline V gene has CDR1 DFQATT and CDR2 SNEGSKA (reference sequence). CDR3 region: CSAQHDTEAFF. The CDR3 region has the DNA TGCAGTGCTCAACATGACACTGAAGCTTTCTTT.

The V call is TRBV2, the J call TRBJ1-2; TRBD1 matches at 7 bases. CDR1 and CDR2 (germline): SNHLY, FYNNEI. The CDR3 has 13 residues. Trimming at V came to 4 bases and at J to 3 bases, leaving 2 bases not matched to a gene. The CDR3 here is CASSGDSYYGYTF. The CDR3 DNA follows: TGTGCCAGCAGTGGGGACAGCTACTATGGCTACACCTTC.

This chain joins TRBV7-3 and TRBJ2-1; D call uncertain. CDR1 is SGHTA and CDR2 is FQGTGA in the germline V gene. The germline V and J ends were trimmed by 3 bases and 1 base, with 19 bases remaining between them. This CDR3 region has 18 residues. The CDR3 DNA follows: TGTGCCAGCAGCTTCTCCGGCCTTTCCCGGAATTCCTACAATGAGCAGTTCTTC. Amino acid sequence: CASSFSGLSRNSYNEQFF.

CDR3 in DNA: TGTGCCAGCAGCTTAGCACCCACAGGGGTACGCTCTGGGGCCAACGTCCTGACTTTC. Its translation: CASSLAPTGVRSGANVLTF. The V and J genes are TRBV7-6 and TRBJ2-6, with 7 positions matching TRBD1. CDR1 and CDR2 (germline): SGHVS, FNYEAQ. The CDR3 has 19 residues. J lost 0 bases, V lost 0 bases, and 8 bases had no gene match.